The rows below give T cell receptor beta chains drawn from one sample of a study of long-term antiretroviral therapy in people with HIV. Sequencing used immunoSEQ multiplex PCR; TCRdb keeps in-frame clones, though not all of them. This sample yields about 24,000 clones, of which about 86% are seen a single time; 16% belongs to the top ten. The sample in question was unsorted PBMCs, obtained at the start of antiretroviral therapy, before treatment. The receptors were sampled from a woman younger than 30 with HIV. Each CDR3 is given with its conserved first and last residue. Each record gives: V gene, D gene, J gene, CDR3 DNA, CDR3 protein. A D gene is named only where the DNA matches it firmly.

V gene: TRBV7-3
D gene: .
J gene: TRBJ2-5
CDR3 DNA: TGTGCCAGCAGCTTATTGATGGCAGACCCCACGGGTGAGACCCAGTACTTC
CDR3 protein: CASSLLMADPTGETQYF

V gene: TRBV5-4
D gene: .
J gene: TRBJ2-5
CDR3 DNA: TGTGCCAGCAGCTTGGGGGGTAGAGAGACCCAGTACTTC
CDR3 protein: CASSLGGRETQYF

V gene: TRBV27
D gene: .
J gene: TRBJ1-5
CDR3 DNA: TGTGCCAGCAGTTACAAGGATGGGAGGCAGCCCCAGCATTTT
CDR3 protein: CASSYKDGRQPQHF

V gene: TRBV28
D gene: TRBD2
J gene: TRBJ2-3
CDR3 DNA: TGTGCCAGCAGTTTCAAAAGGACTAGCGGGCCCACAGATACGCAGTATTTT
CDR3 protein: CASSFKRTSGPTDTQYF

V gene: TRBV7-8
D gene: TRBD1
J gene: TRBJ1-5
CDR3 DNA: TGTGCCAGCAGCAACCGGGACAGGGATCAGCCCCAGCATTTT
CDR3 protein: CASSNRDRDQPQHF

V gene: TRBV6-5
D gene: TRBD1
J gene: TRBJ2-7
CDR3 DNA: TGTGCCAGCAGTTACTCGATAGGGGGCGGTGAGCAGTACTTC
CDR3 protein: CASSYSIGGGEQYF

V gene: TRBV5-1
D gene: .
J gene: TRBJ2-5
CDR3 DNA: TGCGCCAGCAGCCTGGTGACCCAAGAGACCCAGTACTTC
CDR3 protein: CASSLVTQETQYF

V gene: TRBV9
D gene: TRBD2
J gene: TRBJ2-3
CDR3 DNA: TGTGCCAGCAGCGAACTAGCGGGTGGCACAGATACGCAGTATTTT
CDR3 protein: CASSELAGGTDTQYF

V gene: TRBV19
D gene: .
J gene: TRBJ1-1
CDR3 DNA: TGTGCCAGTAGTCCCCCCCGTGGGCCAACAGGGATGAACACTGAAGCTTTCTTT
CDR3 protein: CASSPPRGPTGMNTEAFF

V gene: TRBV20-1
D gene: .
J gene: TRBJ1-1
CDR3 DNA: TGCAGTGCTAGAGAGAACACTGAAGCTTTCTTT
CDR3 protein: CSARENTEAFF